This TCR beta chain is from a study of blood T cell repertoires in COVID-19. Clones were sequenced by immunoSEQ multiplex PCR, and TCRdb holds only the in-frame ones, with some missing. The sample includes approximately 94,000 clones, around four fifths of them seen just once. The V gene's germline CDR1 is SQVTM and CDR2 ANQGSEA. Trimming at V came to 4 bases and at J to 7 bases, leaving 18 bases not matched to a gene. The CDR3 contains 18 residues. Sequencing used peripheral blood. This TCR derives from a man aged 50 to 60 with active or convalescent COVID-19. This chain uses TRBV29-1 with TRBJ2-1, with 11 bases lining up with TRBD2. The CDR3 nucleotides read TGCAGCGTTGGGGACGGCTTTTTAGCGGGAGGGCCCAGGAATGAGCAGTTCTTC. It translates to CSVGDGFLAGGPRNEQFF.